This TCR beta chain is drawn from a study of blood T cell repertoires in COVID-19. Study-level background: Specimens from acute and convalescent COVID-19 originated in the United States, Italy and Spain. T cells, B-cell-depleted T cells, or PBMCs provided the cDNA or gDNA that served as material.

Per the study methods: Reference gene primers were amplified, and this amplification served to estimate nucleated cell counts. TCRdb's table, derived via immunoSEQ multiplex PCR, lists solely in-frame clones and lacks some. V and J calls and clone size are those listed in that table; D and trimming were worked out from the DNA. The table has 99,000 or so clones, 70% to 90% seen once. V was pared by 0 bases and J by 2 bases, with 11 bases of the junction left unmatched. This CDR3 has 18 amino acids. Germline CDR1 MNHEY, CDR2 SMNVEV (reference sequence). Material: peripheral blood. The chain is built from TRBV27 and TRBJ2-3; TRBD2 matches 7 bases. This TCR was recovered from a human donor in a cohort sampled during active COVID-19. CDR3 nucleotides: TGTGCCAGCAGTTTATCGAGGGATCAGCGGGGCTACACAGATACGCAGTATTTT. Translating it yields CASSLSRDQRGYTDTQYF.